This T cell receptor beta chain was captured in a study of CD8+ T cells in alopecia areata. Study at large: Treated patients received oral tofacitinib, 5 to 10 mg twice daily. Study-level points and caveats: Resident alphabeta T cells of normal skin are also sequenced in scalp samples.

cDNA prepared by RNA extraction and subsequent reverse transcription served as the template for sequencing. Here immunoSEQ multiplex PCR was the method, and the copy in TCRdb shows in-frame clones only, minus some. The data contain around 140,000 clones, around 58% of them singletons. Germline V gene data show CDR1 as SEHNR and CDR2 as FQNEAQ (reference sequence). Trimming pared 5 bases from V and 10 bases from J, leaving 12 bases between. The CDR3 length is 12 residues. Concerning this clone: Its antigen is unidentified.

The starting material was CD4+ T cells sorted from blood, obtained at week 0. The sequence came from a human donor with alopecia areata. V gene TRBV7-9 combines with J gene TRBJ2-1, with TRBD1 as a possible D gene (6 bases). The CDR3 region is CASSTNRVEQFF. For the CDR3, the DNA is TGTGCCAGCAGCACTAACAGGGTAGAGCAGTTCTTC.